The next 25 T cell receptor beta chains were all read from a single sample in a study of blood T cell repertoires in COVID-19. Libraries were prepared by immunoSEQ multiplex PCR; TCRdb keeps only in-frame clonotypes and omits some of them. The table shows some 99,000 clones, with 84% occurring only once. Sequenced sample: peripheral blood. These receptors were obtained from a woman between 45 and 65 years old with acute or convalescent COVID-19.

This chain uses TRBV3-1 (or the pseudogene TRBV3-2) with TRBJ1-1, with 9 nucleotides matching TRBD1. V lost 2 bases, J lost 5 bases, and 6 bases stayed unmatched. The V gene's germline CDR1 is LGHDT and CDR2 YNNKEL (reference sequence). This CDR3 region has 15 residues. The CDR3 coding sequence is TGTGCCAGCAGCCAACTTAACAGGGGGCAAACTGAAGCTTTCTTT. Its protein is CASSQLNRGQTEAFF.

This chain connects TRBV29-1 to TRBJ1-6; D remains unclear. Trimming took 6 bases from V and 7 from J, leaving 13 bases between them. The CDR3 is made up of 13 amino acids. Germline CDR1 and CDR2: SQVTM and ANQGSEA. The CDR3 loop is CSVGSGWNSPLHF. The CDR3 bases are TGCAGCGTCGGTAGTGGTTGGAATTCACCCCTCCACTTT.

The chain combines TRBV6-5 with TRBJ1-1, with a tentative D call TRBD1 (5 bases). The CDR3 length is 14 residues. In germline, CDR1 is MNHEY, CDR2 SVGAGI. V was clipped by 0 bases and J by 5 bases, with 10 bases between them. CDR3 in amino acids: CASSYSGQQTEAFF. The CDR3 DNA sequence: TGTGCCAGCAGTTACTCCGGACAACAAACTGAAGCTTTCTTT.

CDR3 region: CASSLGGYYGYTF. As DNA, the CDR3 is TGTGCCAGCAGTTTGGGGGGTTACTATGGCTACACCTTC. The V call is TRBV28, the J call TRBJ1-2, with D possibly being TRBD1 (5 bases). V lost 3 bases to trimming and J lost 3 bases, with 8 bases between them. This CDR3 region has 13 residues. Germline lookup yields CDR1 MDHEN and CDR2 SYDVKM.

The V and J genes are TRBV5-1 and TRBJ1-1, with D tentatively TRBD1 (5 bases). CDR1 is SGHRS, CDR2 YFSETQ, per germline. With 3 bases removed from V and 2 bases from J, the gap between germline ends came to 14 bases. The length of the CDR3 is 15 residues. The CDR3 nucleotides are TGCGCCAGCAGCTCCCCCAACGGGGGAAACACTGAAGCTTTCTTT. Translation gives CASSSPNGGNTEAFF.

The chain carries TRBV6-6 and TRBJ2-7; no firm D call. This CDR3 spans 11 amino acids. The V gene's germline CDR1 is MNHNY and CDR2 SVGAGI (reference sequence). V lost 7 bases and J 2 bases, leaving 6 bases between the germline ends. CDR3: CASNGAYEQYF. CDR3 DNA: TGTGCCAGCAACGGAGCCTACGAGCAGTACTTC.

The rearrangement links TRBV1 to TRBJ2-7; the D call in the table, TRBD1, was not verified against the DNA. TRBV1 is a known pseudogene. This CDR3 contains 14 residues. This chain's CDR3 is CTWLYPFSSYEQYF. The CDR3 DNA sequence: TGCACCTGGCTGTATCCCTTCTCCTCCTACGAGCAGTACTTC.

The V and J genes are TRBV6-5 and TRBJ2-2, with D possibly being TRBD2 (5 bases). Germline loops: CDR1 MNHEY, CDR2 SVGAGI. Deletions cut 9 bases from V and 7 bases from J, with 15 bases between. This CDR3 comprises 13 residues. CDR3 nucleotide sequence: TGTGCCAGTCGGACGCCGGGATACGGGGAGCTGTTTTTT. Translating gives CASRTPGYGELFF.

The chain carries TRBV5-1 and TRBJ1-2; D perhaps matches TRBD1 (5 bases). Germline V gives CDR1 SGHRS, CDR2 YFSETQ. The CDR3 totals 14 residues. The ends were cut back, 0 bases at V and 2 bases at J, with 8 bases in the middle. Here the CDR3 reads CASSLVQGNYGYTF. CDR3 in DNA: TGCGCCAGCAGCTTGGTTCAGGGCAACTATGGCTACACCTTC.

J is TRBJ2-7 and V is TRBV6-6, with 9 bases that match TRBD2. The CDR3 consists of 15 residues. V shed 7 bases, J shed 7 bases, and the junction held 14 bases outside the gene matches. Germline lookup yields CDR1 MNHNY and CDR2 SVGAGI (reference sequence). This CDR3 reads CASTDPAGGLKEQYF. The DNA of the CDR3 is TGTGCCAGCACCGACCCCGCGGGGGGGCTGAAAGAGCAGTACTTC.

The rearrangement uses TRBV28 and TRBJ1-2, with D possibly TRBD1 on 6 matching bases. The CDR3 totals 13 residues. The germline V gene has CDR1 MDHEN and CDR2 SYDVKM. Between the trimmed V and J ends, which lost 2 bases and 5 bases, there was a span of 9 bases. The CDR3 sequence: CASSLVDSYGYTF. The CDR3 DNA sequence: TGTGCCAGCAGTTTAGTGGACAGTTATGGCTACACCTTC.

This clone was detected only a few times. The V gene is TRBV10-1, the J gene TRBJ1-6; perhaps TRBD1 as D (6 bases). The germline V gene encodes CDR1 WNHNN and CDR2 SYGVQD (reference sequence). This CDR3 is 16 amino acids long. V dropped 3 bases and J dropped 0 bases, with 9 bases sitting between them. The DNA of the CDR3 is TGCGCCAGCAGTGATTCAGGGGTCTCCTATAATTCACCCCTCCACTTT. It codes for CASSDSGVSYNSPLHF.

The CDR3 DNA is TGTGCCAGCAGCTATTATAGCAATCAGCCCCAGCATTTT. This sequence encodes CASSYYSNQPQHF. This rearrangement joins TRBV7-2 to TRBJ1-5; D unclear. CDR3 length: 13 residues. Germline V gene lookup returns CDR1 SGHTA and CDR2 FQGNSA. V shed 4 bases and J shed 0 bases, with 4 bases lying between them.

This chain links TRBV13 with TRBJ2-3, with 7 bases that match TRBD1. The CDR3 covers 17 residues. V lost 5 bases to trimming and J lost 7 bases; unmatched junction nucleotides: 18. Germline CDR1 is PRHDT and CDR2 is FYEKMQ (reference sequence). CDR3 bases: TGTGCCAGCAGCCCTGCTGGGGACAGTACAGTTTTTTATACGCAGTATTTT. This translates into CASSPAGDSTVFYTQYF.

This sequence joins TRBV30 and TRBJ2-7, with TRBD2 as a possible D gene (5 bases). The germline V and J ends were trimmed by 0 bases and 3 bases, with 6 bases remaining between them. In germline, CDR1 is GTSNPN, CDR2 SVGIG (reference sequence). This CDR3 comprises 12 residues. The CDR3 protein is CAWSVGGYEQYF. DNA of the CDR3: TGTGCCTGGAGTGTCGGAGGCTACGAGCAGTACTTC.

This sequence joins TRBV19 and TRBJ1-2; maybe TRBD1 (5 bases). The CDR3 is 16 amino acids. Germline loops: CDR1 LNHDA, CDR2 SQIVND (reference sequence). V lost 4 bases and J 5 bases, leaving 20 bases between the germline ends. The CDR3 protein is CASSTSPGDSWYGYTF. The CDR3 DNA sequence: TGTGCCAGTAGTACCTCCCCGGGGGACTCATGGTATGGCTACACCTTC.

V is TRBV28 and J is TRBJ2-3, with 10 bases aligning to TRBD2. Trimming at V came to 6 bases and at J to 6 bases, leaving 9 bases not matched to a gene. Germline assignment: CDR1 MDHEN and CDR2 SYDVKM. CDR3 length: 15 amino acids. CDR3 nucleotides: TGTGCCAGCAGGCCTCTAGCGGGGGAGAAGGATACGCAGTATTTT. Amino acid sequence: CASRPLAGEKDTQYF.

The chain carries TRBV7-9 and TRBJ1-1; the match to TRBD1 covers 8 bases. The CDR3 is made up of 16 amino acids. Per the germline V gene, CDR1 is SEHNR and CDR2 is FQNEAQ (reference sequence). V was pared by 4 bases and J by 1 base, with 8 bases of the junction left unmatched. The CDR3 reads CASSWYRGTENTEAFF. The CDR3 DNA reads as TGTGCCAGCAGCTGGTACAGGGGGACGGAGAACACTGAAGCTTTCTTT.

The chain combines TRBV7-6 with TRBJ2-7, with D tentatively TRBD1 (5 bases). The length of the CDR3 is 13 residues. From germline, CDR1 is SGHVS and CDR2 FNYEAQ. V dropped 3 bases and J dropped 7 bases, with 13 bases sitting between them. The DNA of the CDR3 is TGTGCCAGCAGCTTGTTCCAGGGCGAGGAGCAGTACTTC. Translated, it gives CASSLFQGEEQYF.

In DNA, the CDR3 is TGTGCCAGCGACACCCCGGTGAACACTGAAGCTTTCTTT. This encodes CASDTPVNTEAFF. This sequence joins TRBV28 and TRBJ1-1; D is unclear. CDR1 and CDR2 from the germline V gene are MDHEN and SYDVKM. The CDR3 is 13 residues long. V gave up 8 bases and J gave up 0 bases, with 10 bases separating them.

The chain combines TRBV2 with TRBJ1-4; D call uncertain. Germline CDR1 is SNHLY and CDR2 is FYNNEI. The CDR3 length is 18 residues. The V end lost 7 bases, the J end lost 0 bases, and 21 bases lay between the germline ends. The CDR3 sequence: CASTPRVSYPATNEKLFF. As DNA, the CDR3 is TGTGCCAGCACTCCGCGGGTTTCGTACCCTGCAACTAATGAAAAACTGTTTTTT.

The chain recombines TRBV4-2 with TRBJ1-1; no clear D gene. Trimming pared 1 base from V and 4 bases from J, leaving 13 bases between. CDR1 is LGHNA and CDR2 is YNFKEQ in the germline V gene. The CDR3 is 15 amino acids. This chain's CDR3 is CASSQGTAEVTEAFF. CDR3 coding DNA: TGTGCCAGCAGCCAAGGGACTGCTGAGGTCACTGAAGCTTTCTTT.

The chain uses TRBV5-4 and TRBJ2-1; 7 bases align to TRBD1. This CDR3 region has 13 residues. Losses at the gene ends were 4 bases for V and 7 bases for J; bases not matched to a gene: 5. CDR1 is SGHNT and CDR2 is YYREEE in the germline V gene (reference sequence). CDR3 amino acids: CASSQLQGNEQFF. The CDR3 coding sequence is TGTGCCAGCAGCCAACTACAGGGGAATGAGCAGTTCTTC.

The chain combines TRBV18 with TRBJ1-6, with 7 bases lining up with TRBD1. Germline-derived CDR1 and CDR2 are KGHSH and LQKENI. Unmatched junction bases numbered 8, after V lost 5 bases and J lost 7 bases. The CDR3 sequence is 15 residues long. The CDR3 region has the DNA TGTGCCAGCTCATTATCTGGGACAGCAAATTCACCCCTCCACTTT. This codes for CASSLSGTANSPLHF.

Only one count was recorded for this clone. This chain joins TRBV30 and TRBJ1-1, with D possibly being TRBD1 (6 bases). The CDR3 totals 15 residues. The ends were cut back, 3 bases at V and 5 bases at J, with 19 bases in the middle. CDR1 and CDR2 (germline): GTSNPN, SVGIG (reference sequence). The CDR3 nucleotides read TGTGCCTGGAGGGGGGGGCAGAGGATCTATACTGAAGCTTTCTTT. This translates into CAWRGGQRIYTEAFF.